This T cell receptor beta chain came from a study of cytomegalovirus exposure and HLA in healthy donors. The PCR contained 60 Vbeta and 13 Jbeta primers. Data came from immunoSEQ multiplex PCR; TCRdb stores just in-frame clones and leaves some out. The table has about 80,000 clones, over 60% seen once; the top ten hold under 4.5%. Findings and limits, study-wide: Specific recognition of CMV antigens was confirmed in vitro for a few chains (all CMV-associated). What a later analysis showed was that several of the most significant clusters appeared linked to common viral pathogens. Later analysis demonstrated an association between a missense DCLRE1C variant and TCR beta V- and J-gene trimming.

V lost 0 bases and J 6 bases, leaving 11 bases between the germline ends. The CDR3 is made up of 14 amino acids. Germline loops: CDR1 MGHRA, CDR2 YSYEKL. Concerning this clone: No antigen is known for it.

The V and J genes are TRBV4-1 and TRBJ1-2; D is unclear. This sequence originates from a male donor in good health and CMV-seropositive. Sequenced input: PBMCs. The DNA for the CDR3 is TGCGCCAGCAGCCAAGAGGGCCAGGCGAATGGCTACACCTTC. It encodes CASSQEGQANGYTF.